This entry is about one TCR beta chain. This entry comes from a study of blood T cell repertoires in COVID-19. Method: immunoSEQ multiplex PCR; TCRdb's copy keeps in-frame clones and lacks some. The sample comprises about 74,000 clones, over 85% of which are singletons, and about 1.5% rests with the top ten. CDR1 is SQVTM, CDR2 ANQGSEA, per germline. Trimming took 5 bases from V and 6 from J; bases not matched to a gene: 6. This CDR3 spans 14 amino acids. The sequence was collected from a man in his fifties or sixties with acute or convalescent COVID-19. This chain connects TRBV29-1 to TRBJ2-3; 12 bases are shared with TRBD2. Sequencing used peripheral blood. The chain's CDR3 is CSVQRTSGTDTQYF. In DNA, the CDR3 is TGCAGCGTTCAAAGGACTAGCGGGACCGATACGCAGTATTTT.